Following are 16 T cell receptor beta chains from one sample sequenced in a study of metastatic and nonmetastatic thyroid tumors. TCRdb reprocessed the PCR reads via MiXCR. The sample includes approximately 38,000 clones, roughly 27% of them seen just once. Each patient came to thyroid surgery without any prior treatment (of any kind). The sequencing sample was made of blood. These receptors were collected from a female donor with papillary thyroid cancer or a benign thyroid nodule (not recorded which). Some clones in this sample may be carry-over from other donors' samples.

The genes are TRBV5-1 and TRBJ2-2; possibly TRBD2 for D (5 bases). The CDR3 covers 15 residues. Germline V gene data show CDR1 as SGHRS and CDR2 as YFSETQ. V lost 1 base and J 3 bases, leaving 10 bases between the germline ends. DNA of the CDR3: TGCGCCAGCAGCTTGATCGGACTCGACACCGGGGAGCTGTTTTTT. Its protein is CASSLIGLDTGELFF.

This clone has at least ten counts. The chain carries TRBV18 and TRBJ1-4; D is possibly TRBD1 (5 bases). This CDR3 comprises 17 residues. CDR1 KGHSH and CDR2 LQKENI come from the germline V gene. Trimming left V 4 bases short and J 7 bases short, with 22 bases between. CDR3 DNA sequence: TGTGCCAGCTCACTTCAGTCCCCGGGAGCAAGGGGTGAAAAACTGTTTTTT. Translated: CASSLQSPGARGEKLFF.

The chain carries TRBV11-2 and TRBJ1-2, with TRBD1 identical over 10 bases. CDR1 SGHAT and CDR2 FQNNGV come from the germline V gene. The junction had 8 bases not matched to a gene; V was cut back by 4 bases and J by 3 bases. CDR3 length: 16 amino acids. The CDR3 loop reads CASSYSPGTGDYGYTF. The CDR3 DNA sequence: TGTGCCAGCAGCTACAGTCCCGGGACAGGGGACTATGGCTACACCTTC.

This clone was observed many times. This rearrangement joins TRBV6-2 or TRBV6-3 to TRBJ2-5; 12 bases align to TRBD2. The ends lost 6 bases at V and 0 bases at J; junction bases unmatched: 5. The CDR3 contains 16 residues. Germline V CDR1 and CDR2: MNHEY, SVGEGT. The CDR3 region has the DNA TGTGCCAGCAGCTCCGGGACTAGCGGGTACCAAGAGACCCAGTACTTC. It is translated as CASSSGTSGYQETQYF.

This clone ranks as large. The chain carries TRBV6-2 or TRBV6-3 and TRBJ1-6, with D perhaps TRBD1 (5 bases). Deletions cut 2 bases from V and 9 bases from J, with 17 bases between. Germline V gene sequence: CDR1 MNHEY, CDR2 SVGEGT. CDR3 length equals 16 residues. In DNA form, the CDR3 reads TGTGCCAGCAGTTACCTCGACCCCCGACAGAGTTCACCCCTCCACTTT. Protein product: CASSYLDPRQSSPLHF.

The chain is built from TRBV10-3 and TRBJ1-1; D perhaps matches TRBD1 (6 bases). Looked up from germline, CDR1 is ENHRY and CDR2 is SYGVKD. The CDR3 has 16 residues. In DNA, the CDR3 is TGTTCCGTGCGGGACACGACTTTTGGGGTGGGCACTGAAGCTTTCTTT. It specifies CSVRDTTFGVGTEAFF.

This clone was counted between two and nine times. The CDR3 DNA is TGTGCCAGCAGAGAACCGGGACTGGGGTCCTACGAGCAGTACTTC. Protein sequence: CASREPGLGSYEQYF. V gene TRBV2 combines with J gene TRBJ2-7, with a possible D match to TRBD2 (6 bases). CDR1 and CDR2 from the germline V gene are SNHLY and FYNNEI. This CDR3 has 15 amino acids. V was shortened by 6 bases and J by 1 base, with 16 bases between the two germline ends.

The CDR3 here is CASSESTGLDNSPLHF. The CDR3 DNA reads as TGCGCCAGCAGTGAGTCGACGGGTTTAGATAATTCACCCCTCCACTTT. The chain joins TRBV10-1 to TRBJ1-6; D call uncertain. The V gene's germline CDR1 is WNHNN and CDR2 SYGVQD (reference sequence). The V end was cut by 0 bases, the J end by 5 bases, with 11 bases between. This CDR3 is built from 16 residues.

The table lists this clone with a few counts. The chain has TRBV5-4 and TRBJ1-4; D is uncertain. From germline, CDR1 is SGHNT and CDR2 YYREEE (reference sequence). This CDR3 region has 15 residues. V lost 1 base and J 0 bases, leaving 7 bases between the germline ends. This CDR3 is CASSLRAATNEKLFF. The CDR3 region has the DNA TGTGCCAGCAGCTTGAGGGCTGCAACTAATGAAAAACTGTTTTTT. The entire variable domain, with the rest obtained from reference TRBV5-4 and TRBJ1-4, is as follows: ETGVTQSPTHLIKTRGQQVTLRCSSQSGHNTVSWYQQALGQGPQFIFQYYREEENGRGNFPPRFSGLQFPNYSSELNVNALELDDSALYLCASSLRAATNEKLFFGSGTQLSVL.

The V and J genes are TRBV13 and TRBJ1-1; 7 nucleotides align to TRBD1. Trimming cost V 1 base and J 2 bases; bases outside gene matches: 1. There are 14 residues in the CDR3. Per germline, CDR1 PRHDT and CDR2 FYEKMQ (reference sequence). The CDR3 reads CASSLAGGNTEAFF. For the CDR3, the DNA is TGTGCCAGCAGCTTAGCAGGGGGTAACACTGAAGCTTTCTTT.

The gene calls are TRBV20-1 and TRBJ2-1; TRBD2 aligns across 9 bases. Germline CDR1 DFQATT, CDR2 SNEGSKA (reference sequence). This CDR3 is built from 15 residues. V was clipped by 1 base and J by 4 bases; unmatched bases: 5. The CDR3 protein is CSARGGTSRYNEQFF. CDR3 in DNA: TGCAGTGCTAGAGGGGGGACTAGCAGATACAATGAGCAGTTCTTC.

This clone has ten or more counts. The rearrangement uses TRBV7-3 and TRBJ1-4, with TRBD1 matching over 10 bases. Germline CDR1 SGHTA, CDR2 FQGTGA. The CDR3 sequence is 19 residues long. J gave up 4 bases and V 5 bases, and 16 bases lay outside the gene matches. CDR3 residues: CASSHKHGQGDGNNEKLFF. CDR3 coding DNA: TGTGCCAGCAGCCACAAGCACGGACAGGGGGATGGGAATAATGAAAAACTGTTTTTT. Together with reference TRBV7-3 and TRBJ1-4, the CDR3 gives the full variable domain: GAGVSQTPSNKVTEKGKYVELRCDPISGHTALYWYRQSLGQGPEFLIYFQGTGAADDSGLPNDRFFAVRPEGSVSTLKIQRTERGDSAVYLCASSHKHGQGDGNNEKLFFGSGTQLSVL.

This clone came up many times. The rearrangement links TRBV20-1 to TRBJ2-3; TRBD1 matches at 10 bases. J was trimmed by 4 bases and V by 6 bases; bases with no gene match: 10. CDR1 and CDR2 (germline): DFQATT, SNEGSKA (reference sequence). The CDR3 loop spans 15 amino acids. The CDR3 coding sequence is TGCAGTGCCACGATAGGGACAGGGGATGCAGATACGCAGTATTTT. This encodes CSATIGTGDADTQYF.

This chain uses TRBV3-1 with TRBJ2-1; D is perhaps TRBD1 (5 bases). The CDR3 is 16 residues long. With 2 bases removed from V and 1 base from J, the gap between germline ends came to 12 bases. The V gene's germline CDR1 is LGHDT and CDR2 YNNKEL (reference sequence). CDR3 loop: CASSQIKGPSYNEQFF. In DNA form, the CDR3 reads TGTGCCAGCAGCCAAATCAAGGGGCCATCCTACAATGAGCAGTTCTTC.

By share, this clone counts as medium-sized. The chain uses TRBV6-4 and TRBJ2-3; D gene ambiguous. Germline V gene sequence: CDR1 MRHNA, CDR2 SNTAGT. This CDR3 region has 13 residues. V lost 4 bases and J lost 6, with 11 bases in between. The CDR3 here is CASSVTEKDTQYF. The CDR3 DNA reads as TGTGCCAGCAGTGTTACAGAAAAGGATACGCAGTATTTT.

This clone was detected many times. For the CDR3, the DNA is TGCAGTGCTAGATTGGAGACTAGCACTACCGAGCAGTTCTTC. Amino acids: CSARLETSTTEQFF. This chain joins TRBV20-1 and TRBJ2-1, with 7 bases that match TRBD2. CDR1 is DFQATT and CDR2 is SNEGSKA in the germline V gene (reference sequence). Losses at the gene ends were 2 bases for V and 10 bases for J; bases not matched to a gene: 11. This CDR3 region has 14 residues.